These T cell receptor beta chains were read from a single sample in a study of shared clonotypes between healthy human individuals. Measured with immunoSEQ multiplex PCR; TCRdb has only the in-frame clones, and not every one. The sample has about 2.3 million clones, about 90% seen once. What was sequenced was naive CD4+ T cells from PBMCs. The receptors were sampled from a man in his late teens or twenties in good health. Some clones in this sample may be carry-over from other donors' samples. CDR3s include the opening cysteine and the closing phenylalanine or tryptophan. Fields, in order: D gene, clone size, V gene, J gene, CDR3 DNA, CDR3 protein. The D gene is left open where the match is weak. The size entry is marked missing in some rows and otherwise reads once, few, many or a size class.

-	-	TRBV19	TRBJ2-5	TGTGCCAGTAGTATGGGGCAATCCCAAGAGACCCAGTACTTC	CASSMGQSQETQYF
-	-	TRBV5-1	TRBJ2-2	TGCGCCAGCAGCTTGAGAACAGGGAGGACCGGGGAGCTGTTTTTT	CASSLRTGRTGELFF
-	-	TRBV27	TRBJ1-1	TGTGCCAGCAGGGCCCGCCACCTTGAAGCTTTCTTT	CASRARHLEAFF
-	-	TRBV30	TRBJ1-5	TGTGCCTGGAGTGTAGAGGGGGGGCGGCAGCCCCAGCATTTT	CAWSVEGGRQPQHF
-	-	TRBV6-1	TRBJ2-3	TGTGCCAGCAGTGAAGGGGGACTGGGCACAGATACGCAGTATTTT	CASSEGGLGTDTQYF
TRBD1	-	TRBV7-9	TRBJ1-1	TGTGCCAGCAGCTCACAGGGGGACACTGAAGCTTTCTTT	CASSSQGDTEAFF
-	-	TRBV5-4	TRBJ1-1	TGTGCCAGCAGCTTGATAAGGAACACTGAAGCTTTCTTT	CASSLIRNTEAFF
TRBD1	-	TRBV5-1	TRBJ2-1	TGCGCCAGCAGCTGGGCCGGGACAGGGGGCATGGATGAGCAGTTCTTC	CASSWAGTGGMDEQFF
-	-	TRBV27	TRBJ2-3	TGTGCCAGCAGTTTTTTTGATACGCAGTATTTT	CASSFFDTQYF
-	-	TRBV18	TRBJ2-7	TGTGCCAGCTCACCAGGGACCTACGAGCAGTACTTC	CASSPGTYEQYF
-	-	TRBV20-1	TRBJ1-1	TGCAGTGCTCCTACAGGGAAGGCTTTCTTT	CSAPTGKAFF
-	-	TRBV5-1	TRBJ2-6	TGCGCCAGCAGGCCGGGTCAAACAAACTCTGGGGCCAACGTCCTGACTTTC	CASRPGQTNSGANVLTF
-	once	TRBV30	TRBJ2-6	TGTGCCTGGAGGCAGACGGGGGGGGCCAACGTCCTGACTTTC	CAWRQTGGANVLTF
-	-	TRBV28	TRBJ1-2	TGTGCCAGCCGGGGGCAGGGATACAATGGCTACACCTTC	CASRGQGYNGYTF
TRBD2	-	TRBV7-3	TRBJ2-1	TGTGCCAGCAGCTTAACGGCTAGCGGGCTCAATGAGCAGTTCTTC	CASSLTASGLNEQFF
-	-	TRBV2	TRBJ2-3	TGTGCCAGCAAGAGGCAAACAAACACAGATACGCAGTATTTT	CASKRQTNTDTQYF
-	-	TRBV6-1	TRBJ1-3	TGTGCCAGCAGTGCCAACAGGGTACCTGGAAACACCATATATTTT	CASSANRVPGNTIYF
-	-	TRBV6-1	TRBJ1-2	TGTGCCAGCTCGGACCCACAGGGCCGCTATGGCTACACCTTC	CASSDPQGRYGYTF
-	few	TRBV5-1	TRBJ1-1	TGCGCCAGCAGTTTGGATCCTAACACTGAAGCTTTCTTT	CASSLDPNTEAFF
-	once	TRBV5-1	TRBJ2-3	TGCGCCAGCAGCTTGGGTCTGGCAATGGCAGATACGCAGTATTTT	CASSLGLAMADTQYF
-	-	TRBV27	TRBJ2-7	TGTGCCAGCAGCCCAACCAGGGTGGCCTACGAGCAGTACTTC	CASSPTRVAYEQYF
-	-	TRBV19	TRBJ2-5	TGTGCCAGTAGTATAGAAGGTTACGAGACCCAGTACTTC	CASSIEGYETQYF
-	-	TRBV30	TRBJ2-5	TGTGCCTGGAGTGTATTGTCTGTAGAGACCCAGTACTTC	CAWSVLSVETQYF
TRBD2	-	TRBV5-4	TRBJ2-1	TGTGCCAGCAGCCATGCTTTGGGGGGAGGGGACAATGAGCAGTTCTTC	CASSHALGGGDNEQFF
-	-	TRBV7-9	TRBJ1-5	TGTGCCAGCAGCTTAGAACATAGCAATCAGCCCCAGCATTTT	CASSLEHSNQPQHF
-	-	TRBV19	TRBJ2-1	TGTGCCAGTAAAGTTAGCGGAATGTACAATGAGCAGTTCTTC	CASKVSGMYNEQFF
-	-	TRBV30	TRBJ2-1	TGTGCCTGGACCTCCTACAATGAGCAGTTCTTC	CAWTSYNEQFF
-	-	TRBV5-1	TRBJ1-2	TGCGCCAGCAGCTTATCACAGAGGGACTATGGCTACACCTTC	CASSLSQRDYGYTF
TRBD1	-	TRBV4-1	TRBJ2-7	TGCGCCAGCAGCCCCACTCTGGGACAGAGCTACGAGCAGTACTTC	CASSPTLGQSYEQYF
TRBD1	-	TRBV18	TRBJ1-4	TGTGCCAGCTCGCCTGACAGGGGGCCGTGGGAAAAACTGTTTTTT	CASSPDRGPWEKLFF
TRBD2	-	TRBV6-1	TRBJ2-7	TGTGCCAGCAGTTCCGGGACTAGGGGCTACGAGCAGTACTTC	CASSSGTRGYEQYF
-	-	TRBV12-5	TRBJ2-2	TGTGCTAGTGGTTTGGCGCAAGCCGGCACCGGGGAGCTGTTTTTT	CASGLAQAGTGELFF
TRBD2	few	TRBV7-3	TRBJ2-1	TGTGCCAGCAGCGGCTCCGGGACTACCTACAATGAGCAGTTCTTC	CASSGSGTTYNEQFF
TRBD2	-	TRBV6-1	TRBJ2-3	TGTGCCAGCAGTGCGGGACTAGCGCCTAGCACAGATACGCAGTATTTT	CASSAGLAPSTDTQYF